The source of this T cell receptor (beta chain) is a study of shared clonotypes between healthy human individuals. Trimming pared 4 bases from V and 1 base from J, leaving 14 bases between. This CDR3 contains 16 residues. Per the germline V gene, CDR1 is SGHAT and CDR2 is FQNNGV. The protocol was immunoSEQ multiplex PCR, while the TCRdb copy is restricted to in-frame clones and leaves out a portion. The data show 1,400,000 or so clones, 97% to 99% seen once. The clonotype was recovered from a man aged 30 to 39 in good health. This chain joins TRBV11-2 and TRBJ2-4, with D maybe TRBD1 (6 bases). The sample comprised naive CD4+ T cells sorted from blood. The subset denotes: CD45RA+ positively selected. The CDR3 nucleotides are TGTGCCAGCAGCTCCGTAGGGGGAGTCGCCAAAAACATTCAGTACTTC. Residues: CASSSVGGVAKNIQYF.